The 23 T cell receptor beta chains below were found in one sample sequenced in a study of shared clonotypes between healthy human individuals. Profiling relied on immunoSEQ multiplex PCR, and the TCRdb table lists in-frame clones only, not all of them. The data show 2 million to 2.5 million clones, 90% to 96% seen once. The sample was naive CD4+ T cells sorted from blood. Described subset: CD45RA+ positively selected. Every receptor here comes from a man between 18 and 29 years old in good health.

V gene TRBV7-2 combines with J gene TRBJ2-2, with a possible D match to TRBD2 (5 bases). Trimming took 1 base from V and 2 from J, leaving 14 bases between them. The CDR3 totals 17 residues. Germline V gene data show CDR1 as SGHTA and CDR2 as FQGNSA. For the CDR3, the DNA is TGTGCCAGCAGCTTAGTGGCTACTAGTGCTAACACCGGGGAGCTGTTTTTT. Protein: CASSLVATSANTGELFF.

The chain uses TRBV11-3 and TRBJ1-5, with 7 bases lining up with TRBD1. The germline V gene encodes CDR1 SGHNT and CDR2 YENEEA. V lost 0 bases and J lost 3; bases outside the gene matches: 11. This CDR3 has 18 residues. The CDR3 DNA sequence: TGTGCCAGCAGCTTAGATTCGGCAGGGGGTTCTTTCAATCAGCCCCAGCATTTT. Its protein product is CASSLDSAGGSFNQPQHF. Variable domain in full (rest from reference TRBV11-3 and TRBJ1-5): EAGVVQSPRYKIIEKKQPVAFWCNPISGHNTLYWYLQNLGQGPELLIRYENEEAVDDSQLPKDRFSAERLKGVDSTLKIQPAELGDSAVYLCASSLDSAGGSFNQPQHFGDGTRLSIL.

A single count supports this clone. V and J are TRBV28 and TRBJ1-2, with 7 bases fitting TRBD1. With 2 bases clipped from V and 2 bases from J, the junction kept 8 bases outside the gene matches. This CDR3 contains 16 residues. The germline V gene encodes CDR1 MDHEN and CDR2 SYDVKM. The CDR3, as DNA: TGTGCCAGCAGTTTACTCTCCCCGACAGGGAACTATGGCTACACCTTC. It yields the protein CASSLLSPTGNYGYTF.

This sequence joins TRBV28 and TRBJ1-2, with D uncertain. This CDR3 spans 15 amino acids. The V gene's germline CDR1 is MDHEN and CDR2 SYDVKM. V was clipped by 3 bases and J by 3 bases, with 14 bases between them. The CDR3 nucleotides are TGTGCCAGCAGTTTCCGGGCCTTCAAACACTATGGCTACACCTTC. This gives the protein CASSFRAFKHYGYTF.

This CDR3 reads CASKRGQGTNEKLFF. The CDR3 nucleotides read TGTGCCAGCAAGAGAGGACAGGGTACTAATGAAAAACTGTTTTTT. V is TRBV6-1 and J is TRBJ1-4; the match to TRBD1 covers 8 bases. Germline lookup yields CDR1 MNHNS and CDR2 SASEGT. There are 15 residues in the CDR3. J was trimmed by 2 bases and V by 7 bases; bases with no gene match: 6.

J is TRBJ2-1 and V is TRBV5-1, with a possible D match to TRBD2 (5 bases). In germline, CDR1 is SGHRS, CDR2 YFSETQ. The CDR3 has 16 amino acids. The ends were cut back, 0 bases at V and 0 bases at J, with 10 bases in the middle. The CDR3 nucleotides are TGCGCCAGCAGCTTGGTTAGCGTGAGCTCCTACAATGAGCAGTTCTTC. This gives the protein CASSLVSVSSYNEQFF.

This chain connects TRBV10-1 to TRBJ2-7, with a weak D call TRBD2 (5 bases). V gave up 7 bases and J gave up 1 base, with 14 bases separating them. Germline CDR1 WNHNN, CDR2 SYGVQD (reference sequence). There are 14 residues in the CDR3. The CDR3 DNA reads TGCGCCAGCATGAAGGACTCCAATTCCTACGAGCAGTACTTC. This gives the protein CASMKDSNSYEQYF.

The chain couples TRBV10-1 to TRBJ1-1; no reliable D call. V was trimmed by 7 bases and J by 3 bases, leaving 12 bases between them. In germline, CDR1 is WNHNN, CDR2 SYGVQD (reference sequence). The CDR3 has 13 amino acids. The CDR3 nucleotides read TGCGCCAGCACGCGACGTAGGGACACTGAAGCTTTCTTT. It is translated as CASTRRRDTEAFF.

The V and J genes are TRBV6-5 and TRBJ1-2, with 8 bases matching TRBD1. V lost 5 bases, J lost 6 bases, and 2 bases stayed unmatched. The CDR3 totals 12 residues. The germline V gene encodes CDR1 MNHEY and CDR2 SVGAGI. CDR3 in amino acids: CASSKGQDGYTF. In DNA form, the CDR3 reads TGTGCCAGCAGTAAGGGACAGGATGGCTACACCTTC.

The CDR3 loop is CASITLTEGENEQYF. CDR3 coding DNA: TGTGCCAGCATCACCCTAACTGAGGGGGAGAACGAGCAGTACTTC. V is TRBV11-3 and J is TRBJ2-7, with D possibly matching TRBD1 (6 bases). The germline V and J ends were trimmed by 7 bases and 5 bases, with 21 bases remaining between them. CDR1 and CDR2 (germline): SGHNT, YENEEA. The CDR3 totals 15 residues. The full variable domain, its missing parts supplied by reference TRBV11-3 and TRBJ2-7, is EAGVVQSPRYKIIEKKQPVAFWCNPISGHNTLYWYLQNLGQGPELLIRYENEEAVDDSQLPKDRFSAERLKGVDSTLKIQPAELGDSAVYLCASITLTEGENEQYFGPGTRLTVT.

The chain has TRBV18 and TRBJ2-5; D may be TRBD1 (6 bases). V lost 3 bases, J lost 3 bases, and 11 bases lay in between. CDR1 and CDR2 from the germline V gene are KGHSH and LQKENI. The CDR3 has 14 residues. CDR3 nucleotides: TGTGCCAGCTCACCCCGGACAGTCGAAGAGACCCAGTACTTC. It codes for CASSPRTVEETQYF.

The chain employs TRBV4-1 and TRBJ2-3; the D is unclear. V lost 0 bases and J lost 0, with 10 bases in between. The CDR3 extends over 16 amino acids. Germline V gene data show CDR1 as MGHRA and CDR2 as YSYEKL. The CDR3 spells CASSQDPRVSTDTQYF. Written as DNA, the CDR3 is TGCGCCAGCAGCCAAGACCCCCGAGTAAGCACAGATACGCAGTATTTT.

The V and J genes are TRBV29-1 and TRBJ2-7, with a possible D match to TRBD1 (5 bases). Trimming pared 4 bases from V and 2 bases from J, leaving 9 bases between. This CDR3 is built from 12 residues. Germline V lookup: CDR1 SQVTM, CDR2 ANQGSEA. CDR3 in DNA: TGCAGCGTTGCGGACAAGACCTACGAGCAGTACTTC. This codes for CSVADKTYEQYF.

The chain has TRBV18 and TRBJ2-7; tentatively, D is TRBD1 (7 bases). The CDR3 is 14 residues long. Germline CDR1 is KGHSH and CDR2 is LQKENI. V gave up 5 bases and J gave up 5 bases, with 16 bases separating them. CDR3 DNA: TGTGCCAGCTCAAGACAGGGAGGTACGGACGAGCAGTACTTC. Encoded protein: CASSRQGGTDEQYF.

CDR3 nucleotide sequence: TGTGCCAGCAGCTTACAGGGGGCGCGGTATGGCTACACCTTC. This translates into CASSLQGARYGYTF. The V call is TRBV7-2, the J call TRBJ1-2, with 8 bases matching TRBD1. V lost 2 bases to trimming and J lost 5 bases; unmatched junction nucleotides: 4. This CDR3 comprises 14 residues. CDR1 and CDR2 from the germline V gene are SGHTA and FQGNSA.

The chain recombines TRBV28 with TRBJ2-2, with D possibly being TRBD1 or TRBD2 (5 bases each). Per germline, CDR1 MDHEN and CDR2 SYDVKM. V was trimmed by 10 bases and J by 0 bases, leaving 9 bases between them. The CDR3 spans 13 residues. This CDR3 reads CAMGVANTGELFF. The CDR3 DNA follows: TGTGCCATGGGGGTCGCGAACACCGGGGAGCTGTTTTTT.

The rearrangement uses TRBV30 and TRBJ1-2, with D perhaps matching TRBD1 (5 bases). Germline loops: CDR1 GTSNPN, CDR2 SVGIG (reference sequence). CDR3 length equals 13 residues. V shed 5 bases and J shed 4 bases, with 14 bases lying between them. CDR3 sequence reads: CAWRVTGGYGYTF. Written as DNA, the CDR3 is TGTGCCTGGCGGGTGACGGGGGGCTATGGCTACACCTTC.

On this clone: This same CDR3 is encoded by further DNA sequences in the sample. V gene TRBV30 combines with J gene TRBJ2-7; D is possibly TRBD1 or TRBD2 (5 bases each). The CDR3 consists of 12 residues. V was trimmed by 5 bases and J by 4 bases, leaving 12 bases between them. Per the germline V gene, CDR1 is GTSNPN and CDR2 is SVGIG (reference sequence). The CDR3 loop is CAWSGPTYEQYF. Written as DNA, the CDR3 is TGTGCCTGGTCGGGACCCACTTACGAGCAGTACTTC.

The chain uses TRBV5-1 and TRBJ2-7; maybe TRBD1 (6 bases). CDR3 length: 17 residues. Germline loops: CDR1 SGHRS, CDR2 YFSETQ. The ends were cut back, 4 bases at V and 5 bases at J, with 25 bases in the middle. The CDR3, as DNA: TGCGCCAGCAGCCCCATATTTACCTTCGGACAGAGCAACGAGCAGTACTTC. It specifies CASSPIFTFGQSNEQYF.

This chain uses TRBV4-1 with TRBJ1-6, with a possible D match to TRBD1 (6 bases). V lost 3 bases and J 6 bases, leaving 15 bases between the germline ends. The CDR3 spans 16 residues. In germline, CDR1 is MGHRA, CDR2 YSYEKL. As DNA, the CDR3 is TGCGCCAGCAGCCACAAGGGCGGGGGCGGTAATTCACCCCTCCACTTT. It specifies CASSHKGGGGNSPLHF.

The rearrangement uses TRBV19 and TRBJ2-7; 7 bases are a match to TRBD2. The CDR3 is 13 residues long. Germline V gene sequence: CDR1 LNHDA, CDR2 SQIVND (reference sequence). The V gene end was trimmed by 6 bases and the J gene end by 3 bases; junction bases not matched to a gene: 5. The chain's CDR3 is CASRPAGNYEQYF. The CDR3 DNA follows: TGTGCCAGTAGGCCAGCGGGGAACTACGAGCAGTACTTC.

This chain connects TRBV30 to TRBJ2-3; no firm D call. Trimming removed 0 bases from V and 5 bases from J, with 9 bases in between. This CDR3 comprises 13 residues. Germline V lookup: CDR1 GTSNPN, CDR2 SVGIG (reference sequence). The CDR3 spells CAWSVVIRDTQYF. The DNA for the CDR3 is TGTGCCTGGAGTGTTGTAATTCGAGATACGCAGTATTTT.

The chain recombines TRBV5-6 with TRBJ2-1, with D unresolved. The CDR3 is 17 amino acids. The germline V gene has CDR1 SGHDT and CDR2 YYEEEE. V lost 2 bases and J 0 bases, leaving 15 bases between the germline ends. CDR3 DNA: TGTGCCAGCAGCTTTCTAGGATCAAAGAGCTCCTACAATGAGCAGTTCTTC. Protein product: CASSFLGSKSSYNEQFF.